The clone carrying this TCR beta chain was seen only a few times. The germline V gene has CDR1 MGHDK and CDR2 SYGVNS. Trimming took 2 bases from V and 4 from J, leaving 8 bases between them. There are 13 residues in the CDR3. These data originate in a study of blood T cells in healthy people across ages. A second 7 to 11 cycle PCR used barcoded and J-beta primers. Via MiXCR, TCRdb re-called the 5' RACE reads, giving one row per CDR3 protein. Of approximately 1.5 million distinct CDR3 sequences in the sample, 35% to 45% were seen once. The gene calls are TRBV25-1 and TRBJ1-1, with a tentative D call TRBD1 (5 bases). This clonotype was obtained from a young woman in good health. The sequenced sample consisted of blood. CDR3 loop: CASSEVGGTEAFF. CDR3 coding DNA: TGTGCCAGCAGTGAAGTGGGGGGCACTGAAGCTTTCTTT.